A single sample is the source of the 9 T cell receptor beta chains below, sequenced in a study of shared clonotypes between healthy human individuals (dated by TCRdb to the early 2020s). Libraries were made using the immunoSEQ multiplex PCR assay. TCRdb obtained this table from immuneACCESS and retained in-frame rearrangements with V and J assigned. These tables miss some clones; where compared with another copy, unresolved V genes account for less than half of the shortfall, and the remainder is unexplained. This sample gives more than 1,200,000 clones in total; roughly 98.5% of them show up just once. The ten largest clones add up to 0.3% to 0.45% of the sample. What was sequenced was naive CD4+ T cells sorted from blood. The sample's cell subset or site label is to be understood as: CD45RA+ positively selected. The receptors shown here come from a man aged 25 to 40 in good health.

This sequence joins TRBV27 and TRBJ1-2; D possibly corresponds to TRBD1 (5 bases). This CDR3 comprises 13 residues. The V end was cut by 3 bases, the J end by 4 bases, with 9 bases between. Germline V lookup: CDR1 MNHEY, CDR2 SMNVEV (reference sequence). DNA of the CDR3: TGTGCCAGCAGTTTCGACAGACTCTATGGCTACACCTTC. It codes for CASSFDRLYGYTF.

The chain is built from TRBV6-1 and TRBJ1-2; D is perhaps TRBD1 (6 bases). The CDR3 is 15 residues long. Per germline, CDR1 MNHNS and CDR2 SASEGT. Trimming removed 6 bases from V and 7 bases from J, with 21 bases in between. In nucleotides, the CDR3 is TGTGCCAGCAGGCCGGACGGGGGGCGCCGGCGTGGCTACACCTTC. Amino acids: CASRPDGGRRRGYTF.

The rearrangement joins TRBV14 to TRBJ2-2; no reliable D call. There are 15 residues in the CDR3. The germline V gene has CDR1 SGHDN and CDR2 FVKESK. The V gene lost 2 bases and the J gene lost 4 bases, with 11 bases spanning the gap. The CDR3 reads CASSQKQGFTGELFF. CDR3 bases: TGTGCCAGCAGCCAAAAACAAGGATTCACCGGGGAGCTGTTTTTT.

The gene calls are TRBV27 and TRBJ1-5; D is undetermined. Germline loops: CDR1 MNHEY, CDR2 SMNVEV (reference sequence). V gave up 0 bases and J gave up 0 bases, with 12 bases separating them. This CDR3 has 17 residues. DNA for the CDR3: TGTGCCAGCAGTTTATCATACGGAATGGATAGCAATCAGCCCCAGCATTTT. This encodes CASSLSYGMDSNQPQHF.

This sequence joins TRBV27 and TRBJ1-1; possible D gene TRBD1, 6 bases. In germline, CDR1 is MNHEY, CDR2 SMNVEV (reference sequence). The CDR3 consists of 12 residues. With 6 bases removed from V and 12 bases from J, the gap between germline ends came to 17 bases. CDR3 region: CASRETGMLTFF. CDR3 sequence (DNA): TGTGCCAGCAGGGAAACAGGGATGTTAACTTTCTTT.

The gene calls are TRBV5-4 and TRBJ1-5, with TRBD1 matching over 9 bases. CDR3 length: 17 amino acids. V lost 1 base, J lost 5 bases, and 10 bases stayed unmatched. CDR1 is SGHNT, CDR2 YYREEE, per germline (reference sequence). CDR3 nucleotide sequence: TGTGCCAGCAGCTTGAATGGCGGACAGGGGAATGATCAGCCCCAGCATTTT. Protein product: CASSLNGGQGNDQPQHF. Full variable domain (missing parts from reference TRBV5-4 and TRBJ1-5): ETGVTQSPTHLIKTRGQQVTLRCSSQSGHNTVSWYQQALGQGPQFIFQYYREEENGRGNFPPRFSGLQFPNYSSELNVNALELDDSALYLCASSLNGGQGNDQPQHFGDGTRLSIL.

The rearrangement uses TRBV28 and TRBJ2-7, with D hard to call. The germline CDR1 and CDR2 sequences are MDHEN and SYDVKM. V was cut by 3 bases and J by 2 bases, with 8 bases left in between. The CDR3 contains 13 residues. CDR3 sequence: CASSFSVPYEQYF. As DNA, the CDR3 is TGTGCCAGCAGTTTCTCCGTACCCTACGAGCAGTACTTC.

This clone was detected once. This chain links TRBV7-2 with TRBJ2-2, with D unclear. Looked up from germline, CDR1 is SGHTA and CDR2 is FQGNSA. The CDR3 extends over 13 amino acids. V lost 2 bases, J lost 6 bases, and 7 bases lay in between. CDR3 amino acids: CASSLYPSGELFF. DNA for the CDR3: TGTGCCAGCAGCTTATATCCGTCCGGGGAGCTGTTTTTT.

The J gene is TRBJ2-1, the V gene TRBV2; D perhaps matches TRBD1 (6 bases). The V end was cut by 8 bases, the J end by 11 bases, with 16 bases between. The germline gives CDR1 SNHLY, CDR2 FYNNEI. This CDR3 has 12 residues. The CDR3 is CASRSVGAQQFF. Written as DNA, the CDR3 is TGTGCCAGCCGGAGCGTGGGGGCTCAGCAGTTCTTC.